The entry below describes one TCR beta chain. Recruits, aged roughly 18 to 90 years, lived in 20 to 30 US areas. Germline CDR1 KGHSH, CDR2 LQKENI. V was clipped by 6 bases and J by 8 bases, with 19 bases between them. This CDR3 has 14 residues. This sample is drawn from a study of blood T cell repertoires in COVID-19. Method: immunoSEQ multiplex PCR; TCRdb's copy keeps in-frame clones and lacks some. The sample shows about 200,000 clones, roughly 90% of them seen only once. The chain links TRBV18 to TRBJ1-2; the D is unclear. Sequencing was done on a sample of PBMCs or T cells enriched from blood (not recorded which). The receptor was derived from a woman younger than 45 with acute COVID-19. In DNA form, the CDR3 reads TGTGCCAGCTCCGCGGCCGCTCCGCCTAAGGGCTACACCTTC. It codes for CASSAAAPPKGYTF.